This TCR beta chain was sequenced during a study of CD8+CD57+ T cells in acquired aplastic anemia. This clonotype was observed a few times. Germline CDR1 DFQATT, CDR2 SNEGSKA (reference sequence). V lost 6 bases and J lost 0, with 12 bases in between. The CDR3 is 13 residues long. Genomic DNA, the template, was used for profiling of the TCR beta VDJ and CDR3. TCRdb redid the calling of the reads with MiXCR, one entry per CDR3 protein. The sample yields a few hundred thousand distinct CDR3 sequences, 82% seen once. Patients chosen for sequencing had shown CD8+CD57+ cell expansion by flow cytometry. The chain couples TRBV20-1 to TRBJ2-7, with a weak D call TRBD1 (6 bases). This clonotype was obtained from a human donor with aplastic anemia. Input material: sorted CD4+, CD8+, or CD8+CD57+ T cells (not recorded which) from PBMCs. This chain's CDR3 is CSARDIHSYEQYF. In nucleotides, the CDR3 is TGCAGTGCCCGGGACATCCACTCCTACGAGCAGTACTTC.